A selection of T cell receptor beta chains follows, all from one sample in a study of blood T cell repertoires in COVID-19. Some clones are missing from TCRdb's copy, which holds only in-frame ones; the method was immunoSEQ multiplex PCR. The data hold 200,000 to 300,000 clones, with around 80% observed a single time. Specimen: peripheral blood. These receptors were taken from a man aged 55 to 70 with acute or convalescent COVID-19. CDR3s include the opening cysteine and the closing phenylalanine or tryptophan. The order of the fields is V gene, D gene, clone size, J gene, CDR3 DNA, CDR3 protein. A D gene is named only where the DNA matches it firmly. Clone size is not always given. Where it is, it says once, few, many or a class for expanded clones.

V gene: TRBV9
D gene: NA
clone size: NA
J gene: TRBJ1-2
CDR3 DNA: TGTGCCAGCAGCGTAGTGGCAGGCTATGGCTACACCTTC
CDR3 protein: CASSVVAGYGYTF

V gene: TRBV27
D gene: TRBD1
clone size: NA
J gene: TRBJ1-3
CDR3 DNA: TGTGCCAGCAGATCCGGACAGGGGGCCATCTCTGGAAACACCATATATTTT
CDR3 protein: CASRSGQGAISGNTIYF

V gene: TRBV9
D gene: NA
clone size: once
J gene: TRBJ1-4
CDR3 DNA: TGTGCCAGCAGCGTAGTTGGGCAGGGTGAAAAACTGTTTTTT
CDR3 protein: CASSVVGQGEKLFF

V gene: TRBV7-8
D gene: TRBD1
clone size: NA
J gene: TRBJ2-1
CDR3 DNA: TGTGCCAGCAGCTTAGCAGGGACAGTAGCCTACAATGAGCAGTTCTTC
CDR3 protein: CASSLAGTVAYNEQFF

V gene: TRBV4-2
D gene: TRBD1
clone size: NA
J gene: TRBJ2-5
CDR3 DNA: TGTGCCAGCAGCCAAGCGACAGGGTCAGAGACCCAGTACTTC
CDR3 protein: CASSQATGSETQYF

V gene: TRBV5-5
D gene: TRBD1
clone size: NA
J gene: TRBJ1-2
CDR3 DNA: TGTGCCAGCAGCCGGGACAGACAGAGCTATGGCTACACCTTC
CDR3 protein: CASSRDRQSYGYTF

V gene: TRBV5-6
D gene: NA
clone size: NA
J gene: TRBJ2-7
CDR3 DNA: TGTGCCAGCAGCTCCTACTTCTACGAGCAGTACTTC
CDR3 protein: CASSSYFYEQYF

V gene: TRBV10-3
D gene: NA
clone size: NA
J gene: TRBJ2-3
CDR3 DNA: TGTGCCATCAGTGAGTCGGGGCGTGGCACAGATACGCAGTATTTT
CDR3 protein: CAISESGRGTDTQYF

V gene: TRBV4-1
D gene: NA
clone size: NA
J gene: TRBJ1-2
CDR3 DNA: TGCGCCAGCAGCCAAGTTTCAGCTAACTATGGCTACACCTTC
CDR3 protein: CASSQVSANYGYTF

V gene: TRBV7-8
D gene: NA
clone size: NA
J gene: TRBJ1-2
CDR3 DNA: TGTGCCAGCAGCTTAGGGGGCAGCCTCTATGGCTACACCTTC
CDR3 protein: CASSLGGSLYGYTF

V gene: TRBV12-5
D gene: NA
clone size: many
J gene: TRBJ1-3
CDR3 DNA: TGTGCTAGTGGTTTCCCCCTTGGGAGCTCTGGAAACACCATATATTTT
CDR3 protein: CASGFPLGSSGNTIYF

V gene: TRBV3-1/TRBV3-2
D gene: TRBD1
clone size: NA
J gene: TRBJ2-2
CDR3 DNA: TGTGCCAGCAGCCCCTCGACAGGGGTTTACACCGGGGAGCTGTTTTTT
CDR3 protein: CASSPSTGVYTGELFF

V gene: TRBV24-1
D gene: TRBD1
clone size: NA
J gene: TRBJ2-7
CDR3 DNA: TGTGCCACCAACCCGACAGGGGAGCACTTC
CDR3 protein: CATNPTGEHF

V gene: TRBV5-6
D gene: NA
clone size: NA
J gene: TRBJ1-2
CDR3 DNA: TGTGCCAGCAGCTTGGTGCAGGCCTACACCTTC
CDR3 protein: CASSLVQAYTF

V gene: TRBV2
D gene: NA
clone size: NA
J gene: TRBJ1-4
CDR3 DNA: TGTGCCAGCAATATCCGGGGAAATGAAAAACTGTTTTTT
CDR3 protein: CASNIRGNEKLFF

V gene: TRBV27
D gene: TRBD1
clone size: NA
J gene: TRBJ1-1
CDR3 DNA: TGTGCCAGCAGTTTATACGGGACAGTTGACACTGAAGCTTTCTTT
CDR3 protein: CASSLYGTVDTEAFF

V gene: TRBV7-8
D gene: NA
clone size: NA
J gene: TRBJ1-5
CDR3 DNA: TGTGCCAGCAGCTCCGGTCTCGGGGGGGCCCAAGCAAATCAGCCCCAGCATTTT
CDR3 protein: CASSSGLGGAQANQPQHF

V gene: TRBV29-1
D gene: TRBD1
clone size: NA
J gene: TRBJ1-1
CDR3 DNA: TGCAGCGGTTCCGGGACAGGGGGCAATCACGCCACTGAAGCTTTCTTT
CDR3 protein: CSGSGTGGNHATEAFF

V gene: TRBV10-2
D gene: NA
clone size: NA
J gene: TRBJ2-5
CDR3 DNA: TGCGCCAGCAGTGAGGAGAATAAACAAGAGACCCAGTACTTC
CDR3 protein: CASSEENKQETQYF

V gene: TRBV5-1
D gene: TRBD2
clone size: NA
J gene: TRBJ2-5
CDR3 DNA: TGCGCCAGCAGCTCACTAGCGGGGGGTCGGGGAGAGACCCAGTACTTC
CDR3 protein: CASSSLAGGRGETQYF

V gene: TRBV2
D gene: TRBD1
clone size: NA
J gene: TRBJ2-7
CDR3 DNA: TGTGCCAGCCACTCCGGGACAGGGGACTACGAGCAGTACTTC
CDR3 protein: CASHSGTGDYEQYF

V gene: TRBV27
D gene: TRBD1
clone size: NA
J gene: TRBJ1-1
CDR3 DNA: TGTGCCAGCGACCCGACAGGGCTGGGAACTGAAGCTTTCTTT
CDR3 protein: CASDPTGLGTEAFF